This paragraph covers one T cell receptor (beta chain) sequence. Donors were healthy HIV-negative adults without recently reported acute infections or vaccinations. Everyone who donated was a Caucasian adult who lived in Nashville, Tennessee. TCRdb keeps only in-frame clones here, not all; method: immunoSEQ multiplex PCR. This table holds roughly 2.2 million clones, 90% to 95% found once. The data stem from a study of shared clonotypes between healthy human individuals. Study background: The plates for each donor numbered three CD4 naive, three CD4 memory, two CD8 naive and one CD8 memory.

The V gene end was trimmed by 4 bases and the J gene end by 4 bases; junction bases not matched to a gene: 8. The CDR3 spans 14 residues. Germline V gene data show CDR1 as GTSNPN and CDR2 as SVGIG (reference sequence). The specimen sequenced was naive CD4+ T cells from PBMCs. The subset was: CD45RA+ positively selected. V is TRBV30 and J is TRBJ2-7; TRBD2 aligns across 9 bases. This TCR came from a man younger than 30 in good health. Some clones in this sample may be carry-over from other donors' samples. CDR3 nucleotide sequence: TGTGCCTGGAACTTACTAGCGGGTTCTTACGAGCAGTACTTC. It is translated as CAWNLLAGSYEQYF.